Presented here are 10 T cell receptor beta chains from one specimen sequenced in a study of blood T cells in healthy people across ages. The second PCR ran about 6 to 11 cycles with a sample-barcoded 5' primer and J-beta primers. TCRdb called the 5' RACE reads again in MiXCR, with one record for every CDR3 protein. The sample lists over 1,500,000 distinct CDR3 sequences, about two fifths occurring once. Sequencing was done on a sample of blood. The receptors come from a human donor in good health.

The chain couples TRBV4-2 to TRBJ2-5; 8 nucleotides align to TRBD1. The DNA matches TRBJ2-7 better at its end, which makes the J call doubtful. The CDR3 runs 14 residues. Germline assignment: CDR1 LGHNA and CDR2 YNFKEQ. The CDR3 sequence is CASSQELTGVEQYF. CDR3 DNA: TGTGCCAGCAGCCAGGAACTGACAGGGGTCGAGCAGTACTTC.

A few counts support this clonotype. At one end the junction does not follow the germline gene, possibly because of a read error. V and J are TRBV4-2 and TRBJ2-3; 8 bases align to TRBD1. The germline V gene encodes CDR1 LGHNA and CDR2 YNFKEQ. The CDR3 consists of 14 residues. The CDR3 sequence is CASSLGVGTGTQYF. The DNA for the CDR3 is TGTGCCAGCAGCCTTGGCGTGGGGACAGGTACGCAGTATTTT.

This clonotype was counted only a few times. The chain recombines TRBV7-9 with TRBJ1-2, with D unresolved. The CDR3 covers 16 residues. Germline CDR1 and CDR2: SEHNR and FQNEAQ (reference sequence). With 8 bases removed from V and 6 bases from J, the gap between germline ends came to 25 bases. The CDR3 nucleotides are TGTGCCAGCTATATTACGGGATCCGGCTTTGGGGATGGCTACACCTTC. Translation gives CASYITGSGFGDGYTF.

This sequence joins TRBV5-1 and TRBJ2-7, with D maybe TRBD2 (6 bases). The CDR3 consists of 11 residues. CDR1 SGHRS and CDR2 YFSETQ come from the germline V gene. The CDR3 reads CPTGRFVKQYF. CDR3 DNA sequence: TGCCCGACGGGGAGGTTCGTCAAGCAGTACTTC.

This sequence joins TRBV18 and TRBJ2-5, with D perhaps TRBD2 (7 bases). Germline CDR1 is KGHSH and CDR2 is LQKENI. V lost 4 bases and J 3 bases, leaving 18 bases between the germline ends. This CDR3 contains 16 residues. CDR3 in DNA: TGTGCCAGCTCACTGAACCTTGGCGGGGGCAAAGAGACCCAGTACTTC. Translated: CASSLNLGGGKETQYF.

This clonotype was counted only a few times. This rearrangement joins TRBV5-1 to TRBJ2-2; 7 bases align to TRBD1. J gave up 7 bases and V 4 bases, and 7 bases lay outside the gene matches. There are 14 residues in the CDR3. The germline V gene has CDR1 SGHRS and CDR2 YFSETQ. CDR3 in DNA: TGCGCCAGCAGCCAACGACAGGGTTTCGGGGAGCTGTTTTTT. It specifies CASSQRQGFGELFF.

The genes are TRBV7-6 and TRBJ2-1, with D perhaps TRBD1 or TRBD2 (5 bases each). Trimming shortened V by 2 bases and J by 9 bases, and 17 bases separated the two germline ends. The CDR3 has 15 residues. CDR1 is SGHVS, CDR2 FNYEAQ, per germline. This chain's CDR3 is CASSLMGTGRGEQFF. CDR3 nucleotide sequence: TGTGCCAGCAGCTTAATGGGGACGGGGCGCGGTGAGCAGTTCTTC.

The chain couples TRBV7-8 to TRBJ2-3; D possibly corresponds to TRBD2 (7 bases). Between the trimmed V and J ends, which lost 0 bases and 8 bases, there was a span of 18 bases. This CDR3 region has 16 residues. Germline CDR1 is SGHVS and CDR2 is FQNEAQ. In DNA, the CDR3 is TGTGCCAGCAGCTTAGCCCCCGGGGGGCCCCCGCGTACGCAGTATTTT. This sequence encodes CASSLAPGGPPRTQYF.

This chain joins TRBV7-3 and TRBJ2-3, with TRBD2 as a possible D gene (5 bases). The CDR3 contains 15 residues. V was clipped by 5 bases and J by 0 bases, with 12 bases between them. Per the germline V gene, CDR1 is SGHTA and CDR2 is FQGTGA. In DNA form, the CDR3 reads TGTGCCAGCAGCCGAGGGAGTGTTAGCACAGATACGCAGTATTTT. It translates to CASSRGSVSTDTQYF.

This clonotype was seen only a few times. The chain joins TRBV7-6 to TRBJ1-3; no reliable D call. Per germline, CDR1 SGHVS and CDR2 FNYEAQ. This CDR3 is built from 14 residues. Trimming shortened V by 1 base and J by 4 bases, and 8 bases separated the two germline ends. CDR3: CASSLEGQGNTIYF. As DNA, the CDR3 is TGTGCCAGCAGCTTAGAAGGCCAGGGAAACACCATATATTTT.